Presented here are 31 T cell receptor beta chains from one specimen sequenced in a study of cytomegalovirus exposure and HLA in healthy donors. Method: immunoSEQ multiplex PCR; TCRdb's copy keeps in-frame clones and lacks some. The repertoire holds roughly 200,000 clones, roughly 80% seen once, with about 2.8% in the top ten. The sample taken for sequencing was PBMCs. The source of these receptors is a woman between 18 and 29 years old in good health and CMV-seropositive.

In nucleotides, the CDR3 is TGCGCCAGCAGCTCGGAATTAACTAGCGGGGCTTCCCAAGAGACCCAGTACTTC. Translating it yields CASSSELTSGASQETQYF. The chain employs TRBV5-1 and TRBJ2-5, with 10 nucleotides matching TRBD2. The CDR3 extends over 18 amino acids. Trimming took 3 bases from V and 1 from J; bases not matched to a gene: 12. Germline values: CDR1 SGHRS, CDR2 YFSETQ.

This clone was recorded a few times. The chain couples TRBV29-1 to TRBJ2-5; no reliable D call. The CDR3 runs 13 residues. With 0 bases removed from V and 7 bases from J, the gap between germline ends came to 12 bases. Germline lookup yields CDR1 SQVTM and CDR2 ANQGSEA. The CDR3 DNA follows: TGCAGCGTTGAAGAGTCGTCCTCGGGGACCCAGTACTTC. It translates to CSVEESSSGTQYF.

The V call is TRBV6-5, the J call TRBJ2-3; 7 positions agree with TRBD2. The trim removed 2 bases at V and 2 bases at J, leaving 4 bases unmatched. The V gene's germline CDR1 is MNHEY and CDR2 SVGAGI. This CDR3 has 15 residues. CDR3 DNA: TGTGCCAGCAGTTACCAGGGACTATCCACAGATACGCAGTATTTT. It yields the protein CASSYQGLSTDTQYF.

The rearrangement joins TRBV25-1 to TRBJ1-1; 8 nucleotides agree with TRBD1. Germline-derived CDR1 and CDR2 are MGHDK and SYGVNS. The ends lost 6 bases at V and 6 bases at J; junction bases unmatched: 6. This CDR3 is 13 amino acids long. The CDR3: CASRLTGGAEAFF. DNA of the CDR3: TGTGCCAGCAGGTTAACAGGGGGAGCTGAAGCTTTCTTT. The variable domain in full, with the rest retrieved from reference TRBV25-1 and TRBJ1-1, is EADIYQTPRYLVIGTGKKITLECSQTMGHDKMYWYQQDPGMELHLIHYSYGVNSTEKGDLSSESTVSRIRTEHFPLTLESARPSHTSQYLCASRLTGGAEAFFGQGTRLTVV.

The J gene is TRBJ2-3, the V gene TRBV5-4, with 10 bases lining up with TRBD2. The CDR3 sequence is 16 residues long. The junction had 10 bases not matched to a gene; V was cut back by 3 bases and J by 6 bases. Per germline, CDR1 SGHNT and CDR2 YYREEE (reference sequence). CDR3 in amino acids: CASSYKGLAQVDTQYF. The CDR3 bases are TGTGCCAGCAGCTATAAGGGACTAGCGCAGGTGGATACGCAGTATTTT.

The chain couples TRBV11-2 to TRBJ2-3, with 14 nucleotides matching TRBD2. The CDR3 covers 14 residues. V shed 3 bases, J shed 9 bases, and the junction held 2 bases outside the gene matches. Germline assignment: CDR1 SGHAT and CDR2 FQNNGV. The CDR3, as DNA: TGTGCCAGCAGCTTTGGACTAGCGGGGGGCACGCAGTATTTT. This translates into CASSFGLAGGTQYF.

V gene TRBV4-2 combines with J gene TRBJ2-6; D gene unclear. The CDR3 is made up of 16 amino acids. The ends were cut back, 4 bases at V and 0 bases at J, with 10 bases in the middle. CDR1 LGHNA and CDR2 YNFKEQ come from the germline V gene. CDR3 protein: CASSPLGPSGANVLTF. The CDR3 region has the DNA TGTGCCAGCAGCCCCCTTGGGCCCTCTGGGGCCAACGTCCTGACTTTC.

This sequence joins TRBV19 and TRBJ1-2; a possible D gene is TRBD1 (6 bases). Germline V lookup: CDR1 LNHDA, CDR2 SQIVND (reference sequence). V was cut by 4 bases and J by 8 bases, with 8 bases left in between. CDR3 size: 11 residues. The CDR3 sequence is CASSNRVGYTF. The CDR3 DNA follows: TGTGCCAGTAGTAACAGGGTGGGCTACACCTTC.

This clone was observed a handful of times. The chain has TRBV6-5 and TRBJ1-2; D unclear. V was cut by 3 bases and J by 3 bases, with 8 bases left in between. CDR3 length equals 13 residues. Looked up from germline, CDR1 is MNHEY and CDR2 is SVGAGI. The CDR3 reads CASSYTAHYGYTF. The DNA for the CDR3 is TGTGCCAGCAGTTATACAGCCCACTATGGCTACACCTTC.

The chain uses TRBV9 and TRBJ1-2; D gene uncertain. The length of the CDR3 is 12 residues. Germline loops: CDR1 SGDLS, CDR2 YYNGEE. Trimming cost V 0 bases and J 5 bases, with 5 bases left between them. DNA of the CDR3: TGTGCCAGCAGCGTAGCAGGTTATGGCTACACCTTC. It codes for CASSVAGYGYTF.

J is TRBJ2-1 and V is TRBV5-8; D is undetermined. V lost 4 bases to trimming and J lost 6 bases, with 8 bases between them. Germline loops: CDR1 SGHTS, CDR2 YDEGEE. The CDR3 runs 12 residues. The CDR3 loop reads CASSHLTNEQFF. The DNA of the CDR3 is TGTGCCAGCAGCCACCTAACCAATGAGCAGTTCTTC.

The V gene is TRBV6-5, the J gene TRBJ1-2; 7 bases line up with TRBD1. This CDR3 comprises 15 residues. CDR1 and CDR2 (germline): MNHEY, SVGAGI. Trimming took 5 bases from V and 4 from J; bases not matched to a gene: 10. The CDR3 bases are TGTGCCAGCAGTAAACAGGGGACGGAAACCTATGGCTACACCTTC. Translating it yields CASSKQGTETYGYTF.

This clone has more than one count but fewer than ten. In the same sample, other DNA sequences code for this CDR3. The chain carries TRBV18 and TRBJ2-7, with 10 bases matching TRBD1. Trimming cost V 3 bases and J 1 base; bases outside gene matches: 3. The CDR3 consists of 15 residues. Germline CDR1 and CDR2: KGHSH and LQKENI. The CDR3: CASSPGQGGSYEQYF. CDR3 coding DNA: TGTGCCAGCTCACCCGGACAGGGGGGGTCCTACGAGCAGTACTTC.

This CDR3 reads CASSLVLGQGSSYEQYF. Written as DNA, the CDR3 is TGTGCCAGCAGCTTAGTGTTGGGACAGGGAAGCTCCTACGAGCAGTACTTC. J is TRBJ2-7 and V is TRBV7-9; 9 positions match TRBD1. The CDR3 spans 17 residues. Trimming at V came to 1 base and at J to 0 bases, leaving 7 bases not matched to a gene. CDR1 SEHNR and CDR2 FQNEAQ come from the germline V gene (reference sequence).

The chain couples TRBV6-5 to TRBJ2-2; D gene unclear. The CDR3 has 15 amino acids. V was trimmed by 1 base and J by 0 bases, leaving 6 bases between them. Germline-derived CDR1 and CDR2 are MNHEY and SVGAGI. The CDR3 spells CASSYFASNTGELFF. CDR3 sequence (DNA): TGTGCCAGCAGTTACTTTGCGTCGAACACCGGGGAGCTGTTTTTT.

The chain recombines TRBV5-4 with TRBJ1-4; TRBD1 aligns across 10 bases. Trimming cost V 4 bases and J 6 bases; bases outside gene matches: 6. The CDR3 is 15 residues long. Germline V gene data show CDR1 as SGHNT and CDR2 as YYREEE (reference sequence). The CDR3 loop reads CASSRAGTGDEKLFF. The CDR3 DNA sequence: TGTGCCAGCAGCAGAGCCGGGACAGGGGATGAAAAACTGTTTTTT.

This clone was seen once. This CDR3 is also generated by other DNA sequences in the sample. The chain has TRBV5-1 and TRBJ1-4, with a tentative D call TRBD1 (6 bases). The germline V gene has CDR1 SGHRS and CDR2 YFSETQ. The ends were cut back, 0 bases at V and 3 bases at J, with 6 bases in the middle. The CDR3 loop spans 14 amino acids. The CDR3 sequence: CASSLGGPNEKLFF. The CDR3 DNA reads TGCGCCAGCAGCTTGGGGGGGCCTAATGAAAAACTGTTTTTT.

The chain couples TRBV6-5 to TRBJ1-4; D perhaps matches TRBD1 (5 bases). Germline V gives CDR1 MNHEY, CDR2 SVGAGI. There are 12 residues in the CDR3. V dropped 9 bases and J dropped 4 bases, with 9 bases sitting between them. CDR3 loop: CASAGLNEKLFF. In DNA form, the CDR3 reads TGTGCCAGTGCAGGGCTTAATGAAAAACTGTTTTTT.

V is TRBV9 and J is TRBJ2-7; 12 bases map to TRBD2. V shed 1 base, J shed 5 bases, and the junction held 4 bases outside the gene matches. CDR1 SGDLS and CDR2 YYNGEE come from the germline V gene. The length of the CDR3 is 15 residues. CDR3 region: CASSVSLAGGDEQYF. The CDR3 DNA reads as TGTGCCAGCAGCGTATCCCTAGCGGGGGGGGACGAGCAGTACTTC.

This clone was counted between two and nine times. This chain links TRBV14 with TRBJ1-1; perhaps TRBD1 as D (6 bases). The germline CDR1 and CDR2 sequences are SGHDN and FVKESK. The CDR3 sequence is 13 residues long. The V end lost 1 base, the J end lost 11 bases, and 14 bases lay between the germline ends. CDR3 in amino acids: CASSQGSGTSAFF. The CDR3 coding sequence is TGTGCCAGCAGCCAAGGATCGGGGACAAGTGCTTTCTTT.

The chain has TRBV18 and TRBJ1-2; the D is unclear. The CDR3 consists of 13 residues. Trimming pared 8 bases from V and 4 bases from J, leaving 14 bases between. The germline V gene encodes CDR1 KGHSH and CDR2 LQKENI. CDR3 region: CASASGEVYGYTF. The CDR3, as DNA: TGTGCCAGCGCGTCCGGGGAGGTCTATGGCTACACCTTC.

V and J are TRBV5-1 and TRBJ2-1; the match to TRBD2 covers 13 bases. Germline V gives CDR1 SGHRS, CDR2 YFSETQ. This CDR3 region has 15 residues. V dropped 4 bases and J dropped 5; count of bases not matched to a gene: 3. The CDR3 is CASSAGLAGHNEQFF. For the CDR3, the DNA is TGCGCCAGCAGCGCGGGACTAGCGGGGCACAATGAGCAGTTCTTC.

V gene TRBV13 combines with J gene TRBJ2-1; D possibly corresponds to TRBD2 (6 bases). V lost 3 bases to trimming and J lost 9 bases, with 12 bases between them. In germline, CDR1 is PRHDT, CDR2 FYEKMQ (reference sequence). This CDR3 is built from 13 residues. The CDR3 bases are TGTGCCAGCAGCTTGGGGGGAACGGTTGAGCAGTTCTTC. Translating gives CASSLGGTVEQFF.

The rearrangement uses TRBV15 and TRBJ1-5, with D tentatively TRBD1 (5 bases). V dropped 4 bases and J dropped 5 bases, with 18 bases sitting between them. The CDR3 has 16 residues. Germline CDR1 is LNHNV and CDR2 is YYDKDF (reference sequence). As DNA, the CDR3 is TGTGCCACCAGCACCACTCAGGGTTATCCCGATCAGCCCCAGCATTTT. This codes for CATSTTQGYPDQPQHF.

The chain recombines TRBV7-2 with TRBJ1-2, with D hard to call. The V end was cut by 4 bases, the J end by 3 bases, with 24 bases between. This CDR3 region has 18 residues. Germline V gene sequence: CDR1 SGHTA, CDR2 FQGNSA. The chain's CDR3 is CASSSARQIRRLDYGYTF. CDR3 bases: TGTGCCAGCAGCTCAGCCCGACAAATTCGCAGGCTCGACTATGGCTACACCTTC. Filled out from reference TRBV7-2 and TRBJ1-2, the complete variable domain reads GAGVSQSPSNKVTEKGKDVELRCDPISGHTALYWYRQSLGQGLEFLIYFQGNSAPDKSGLPSDRFSAERTGGSVSTLTIQRTQQEDSAVYLCASSSARQIRRLDYGYTFGSGTRLTVV.

The chain carries TRBV9 and TRBJ2-5; 10 nucleotides align to TRBD2. The CDR3 extends over 15 amino acids. V shed 2 bases, J shed 5 bases, and the junction held 6 bases outside the gene matches. Germline V gene sequence: CDR1 SGDLS, CDR2 YYNGEE. CDR3 loop: CASSVRAGGPETQYF. For the CDR3, the DNA is TGTGCCAGCAGCGTCAGAGCGGGGGGGCCGGAGACCCAGTACTTC.

This chain uses TRBV14 with TRBJ1-2, with 7 bases that match TRBD1. Germline-derived CDR1 and CDR2 are SGHDN and FVKESK. CDR3 size: 18 residues. V was pared by 3 bases and J by 8 bases, with 21 bases of the junction left unmatched. DNA for the CDR3: TGTGCCAGCAGCCAGACGGGACAGCGCCTTAAGATAACGGGCGGCTACACCTTC. It translates to CASSQTGQRLKITGGYTF.

Worth noting for this clone: The junction departs from the called germline gene at one end, perhaps through a read error. This chain connects TRBV5-6 to TRBJ1-2; D might be TRBD1 (5 bases). CDR3 length: 11 amino acids. Per the germline V gene, CDR1 is SGHDT and CDR2 is YYEEEE. The CDR3 protein is CASSLAGGQDF. DNA for the CDR3: TGTGCCAGCAGCTTGGCCGGGGGTCAAGACTTC. The whole variable domain, filled in from reference TRBV5-6 and TRBJ1-2, reads DAGVTQSPTHLIKTRGQQVTLRCSPKSGHDTVSWYQQALGQGPQFIFQYYEEEERQRGNFPDRFSGHQFPNYSSELNVNALLLGDSALYLCASSLAGGQDFGSGTRLTVV.

The chain recombines TRBV7-2 with TRBJ2-7, with TRBD1 identical over 7 bases. V was pared by 5 bases and J by 6 bases, with 22 bases of the junction left unmatched. This CDR3 spans 18 amino acids. Per the germline V gene, CDR1 is SGHTA and CDR2 is FQGNSA. The CDR3 here is CASSGRILTGDKVGEQYF. Here the CDR3 DNA reads TGTGCCAGCAGCGGTAGGATCCTCACAGGGGATAAAGTGGGCGAGCAGTACTTC. Complete variable domain (other parts from reference TRBV7-2 and TRBJ2-7): GAGVSQSPSNKVTEKGKDVELRCDPISGHTALYWYRQSLGQGLEFLIYFQGNSAPDKSGLPSDRFSAERTGGSVSTLTIQRTQQEDSAVYLCASSGRILTGDKVGEQYFGPGTRLTVT.

This clone appeared a few times. This chain links TRBV19 with TRBJ1-3; D is ambiguous. The V gene lost 5 bases and the J gene lost 3 bases, with 14 bases spanning the gap. The CDR3 is 15 residues long. Per germline, CDR1 LNHDA and CDR2 SQIVND (reference sequence). The CDR3 loop is CASSPRGGFGNTIYF. CDR3 DNA: TGTGCCAGTAGTCCAAGAGGAGGGTTTGGAAACACCATATATTTT.

This chain connects TRBV7-2 to TRBJ1-1, with D unresolved. Germline-derived CDR1 and CDR2 are SGHTA and FQGNSA. CDR3 length: 14 amino acids. V lost 4 bases, J lost 0 bases, and 9 bases lay in between. The chain's CDR3 is CASSWSGLNTEAFF. The DNA for the CDR3 is TGTGCCAGCAGCTGGTCGGGATTGAACACTGAAGCTTTCTTT.